These 21 T cell receptor beta chains were all obtained from the same sample, sequenced in a study of cytomegalovirus exposure and HLA in healthy donors. Generated by immunoSEQ multiplex PCR, the TCRdb table keeps only in-frame clones and is missing some. The sample holds about 56,000 clones, 85% to 95% seen once. The specimen was PBMCs. The receptor source for this set is a man aged 18 to 29 in good health and CMV-seronegative.

This sequence joins TRBV29-1 and TRBJ2-7; 16 bases align to TRBD2. V lost 4 bases, J lost 6 bases, and 15 bases stayed unmatched. The CDR3 contains 18 residues. Germline V lookup: CDR1 SQVTM, CDR2 ANQGSEA. This chain's CDR3 is CSVGEPGLAGGLRAEQYF. In nucleotides, the CDR3 is TGCAGCGTTGGGGAGCCGGGACTAGCGGGAGGGTTGCGTGCCGAGCAGTACTTC.

This chain links TRBV10-1 with TRBJ1-1; tentative D call: TRBD1 (5 bases). Trimming cost V 0 bases and J 4 bases, with 9 bases left between them. This CDR3 region has 14 residues. Looked up from germline, CDR1 is WNHNN and CDR2 is SYGVQD (reference sequence). The CDR3: CASSESQGPTEAFF. The CDR3 region has the DNA TGCGCCAGCAGTGAGTCCCAGGGCCCCACTGAAGCTTTCTTT.

The chain has TRBV27 and TRBJ2-5, with 8 bases lining up with TRBD1. Trimming removed 4 bases from V and 7 bases from J; junction bases left unmatched: 8. The germline V gene encodes CDR1 MNHEY and CDR2 SMNVEV (reference sequence). This CDR3 region has 14 residues. CDR3 sequence (DNA): TGTGCCAGCAGTTCCGGACAGGGCACGTTGACCCAGTACTTC. This codes for CASSSGQGTLTQYF.

The rearrangement uses TRBV12-5 and TRBJ2-7; D unclear. The germline V and J ends were trimmed by 4 bases and 5 bases, with 12 bases remaining between them. The CDR3 extends over 13 amino acids. Germline V gene lookup returns CDR1 LGHNT and CDR2 FRNRAP. CDR3 region: CASGYDMADEQYF. The DNA for the CDR3 is TGTGCTAGTGGTTATGACATGGCAGACGAGCAGTACTTC.

This clone occurred a few times. The genes are TRBV5-1 and TRBJ2-3, with D hard to call. This CDR3 region has 14 residues. The germline gives CDR1 SGHRS, CDR2 YFSETQ. Deletions cut 7 bases from V and 0 bases from J, with 12 bases between. The CDR3 sequence is CASVADTSTDTQYF. CDR3 DNA: TGCGCCAGCGTGGCGGATACTAGCACAGATACGCAGTATTTT.

The chain couples TRBV19 to TRBJ1-2; 7 nucleotides agree with TRBD1. Trimming took 9 bases from V and 3 from J; bases not matched to a gene: 10. The CDR3 sequence is 14 residues long. Germline CDR1 LNHDA, CDR2 SQIVND (reference sequence). In nucleotides, the CDR3 is TGTGCCAGCCACCGGGACAGAAAAGACTATGGCTACACCTTC. Residues: CASHRDRKDYGYTF.

This chain connects TRBV19 to TRBJ2-1; 7 bases map to TRBD1. Looked up from germline, CDR1 is LNHDA and CDR2 is SQIVND (reference sequence). The CDR3 length is 14 residues. J was trimmed by 9 bases and V by 5 bases; bases with no gene match: 10. CDR3 in amino acids: CASSAQSTGPEQFF. The CDR3 DNA is TGTGCCAGTAGTGCACAATCGACAGGGCCTGAGCAGTTCTTC.

This chain connects TRBV6-1 to TRBJ2-3; TRBD2 agrees at 7 bases. This CDR3 spans 15 amino acids. Trimming removed 7 bases from V and 6 bases from J; junction bases left unmatched: 13. Germline V gene sequence: CDR1 MNHNS, CDR2 SASEGT. CDR3 nucleotide sequence: TGTGCCAGCACTAACCGACTAGCAAGTTCGGATACGCAGTATTTT. Translating gives CASTNRLASSDTQYF.

This clone was counted between two and nine times. The V call is TRBV7-9, the J call TRBJ1-2; 7 nucleotides match TRBD1. The CDR3 runs to 17 residues. Germline CDR1 SEHNR, CDR2 FQNEAQ (reference sequence). J gave up 0 bases and V 6 bases, and 13 bases lay outside the gene matches. The CDR3 DNA reads TGTGCCAGCAGTCGACAGGGCTCCGACGTAGCTAACTATGGCTACACCTTC. Protein product: CASSRQGSDVANYGYTF.

The DNA of the CDR3 is TGTGCCAGCAGCTTAAGTGAGGAGCAGTTCTTC. Its translation: CASSLSEEQFF. The chain carries TRBV11-2 and TRBJ2-1; D remains unclear. Germline CDR1 reads SGHAT; CDR2 reads FQNNGV. V gave up 2 bases and J gave up 10 bases, with 6 bases separating them. The CDR3 spans 11 residues.

The rearrangement uses TRBV28 and TRBJ1-2; 10 positions match TRBD1. With 4 bases clipped from V and 5 bases from J, the junction kept 13 bases outside the gene matches. Germline lookup yields CDR1 MDHEN and CDR2 SYDVKM. This CDR3 region has 17 residues. Here the CDR3 reads CASSSTATGQGTYGYTF. Here the CDR3 DNA reads TGTGCCAGCAGTTCAACTGCCACGGGACAGGGGACTTATGGCTACACCTTC.

The gene calls are TRBV15 and TRBJ2-2; D call uncertain. The germline V gene has CDR1 LNHNV and CDR2 YYDKDF (reference sequence). The V and J ends lost 5 bases and 1 base respectively, with 11 bases between them. The CDR3 runs 15 residues. The CDR3 reads CATSSSSGNTGELFF. As DNA, the CDR3 is TGTGCCACCAGCTCTAGTTCGGGGAACACCGGGGAGCTGTTTTTT.

This chain uses TRBV5-1 with TRBJ2-6, with 7 nucleotides matching TRBD1. This CDR3 contains 17 residues. Per the germline V gene, CDR1 is SGHRS and CDR2 is YFSETQ. Unmatched junction bases numbered 4, after V lost 0 bases and J lost 1 base. CDR3 bases: TGCGCCAGCAGCTTGGGGACGGGACAGTCTGGGGCCAACGTCCTGACTTTC. This codes for CASSLGTGQSGANVLTF.

The CDR3 DNA reads TGTGCCAGCAGCTTAATCGGGTATGGTAGCCAATTTGACGAGCAGTACTTC. Translating gives CASSLIGYGSQFDEQYF. The chain joins TRBV7-9 to TRBJ2-7, with no clear D. CDR3 length: 17 amino acids. The germline V gene encodes CDR1 SEHNR and CDR2 FQNEAQ (reference sequence). V lost 2 bases to trimming and J lost 5 bases, with 22 bases between them.

The CDR3: CASSLRPAGTPYNEQFF. CDR3 nucleotide sequence: TGTGCCAGCAGCCTGCGACCAGCGGGGACCCCTTACAATGAGCAGTTCTTC. This chain joins TRBV7-9 and TRBJ2-1; 7 bases fit TRBD2. Trimming cost V 5 bases and J 4 bases; bases outside gene matches: 14. CDR3 length equals 17 residues. Germline V CDR1 and CDR2: SEHNR, FQNEAQ (reference sequence).

The J gene is TRBJ2-7, the V gene TRBV9, with 8 bases matching TRBD1. CDR3 length: 14 residues. Germline V CDR1 and CDR2: SGDLS, YYNGEE. The junction had 6 bases not matched to a gene; V was cut back by 6 bases and J by 1 base. Here the CDR3 DNA reads TGTGCCAGCACGTCAGGGGGCAGGTCCTACGAGCAGTACTTC. Translated: CASTSGGRSYEQYF. The variable domain in full, completed from reference TRBV9 and TRBJ2-7, reads DSGVTQTPKHLITATGQRVTLRCSPRSGDLSVYWYQQSLDQGLQFLIQYYNGEERAKGNILERFSAQQFPDLHSELNLSSLELGDSALYFCASTSGGRSYEQYFGPGTRLTVT.

The V call is TRBV6-5, the J call TRBJ2-1; TRBD2 matches 14 bases. Germline values: CDR1 MNHEY, CDR2 SVGAGI. The CDR3 loop spans 15 amino acids. V shed 4 bases, J shed 12 bases, and the junction held 8 bases outside the gene matches. The CDR3 DNA follows: TGTGCCAGCAGTTTTGGGGGACTAGCGGGAGCATGGCAGTTCTTC. It encodes CASSFGGLAGAWQFF.

The genes are TRBV7-9 and TRBJ2-5; D remains ambiguous. CDR1 and CDR2 (germline): SEHNR, FQNEAQ (reference sequence). V gave up 2 bases and J gave up 4 bases, with 14 bases separating them. The CDR3 has 15 residues. CDR3 coding DNA: TGTGCCAGCAGCTTACTCTGGGCCCTCCTAGAGACCCAGTACTTC. It translates to CASSLLWALLETQYF.

This chain connects TRBV18 to TRBJ2-2; the match to TRBD2 covers 9 bases. Germline values: CDR1 KGHSH, CDR2 LQKENI. With V trimmed by 2 bases and J by 4 bases, 8 bases remained unmatched. The CDR3 contains 17 residues. The CDR3 loop reads CASSPVAGVSGTGELFF. As DNA, the CDR3 is TGTGCCAGCTCACCAGTAGCGGGAGTTTCGGGCACCGGGGAGCTGTTTTTT.

The chain recombines TRBV4-3 with TRBJ2-1; 7 bases match TRBD2. V gave up 1 base and J gave up 15 bases; unmatched junction bases: 9. The CDR3 totals 13 residues. The V gene's germline CDR1 is LGHNA and CDR2 YSLEER. CDR3 nucleotides: TGCGCCAGCAGCCAAGTGCGGGGGAGGGCGGGGTTCTTC. Translated: CASSQVRGRAGFF.

The rearrangement uses TRBV13 and TRBJ2-7; 10 bases fit TRBD2. This CDR3 is built from 14 residues. Trimming cost V 5 bases and J 4 bases; bases outside gene matches: 5. CDR1 is PRHDT, CDR2 FYEKMQ, per germline (reference sequence). The CDR3 reads CASSPGLAEYEQYF. In DNA form, the CDR3 reads TGTGCCAGCAGCCCTGGACTAGCGGAGTACGAGCAGTACTTC.